This record looks at one T cell receptor beta chain sequence and its context. Its antigen is unknown. This specimen belongs to a study of CD8 T cells in Susac syndrome. Whole-study findings and limits: Across the total CD8+ repertoires, sixteen Susac-specific public clones were found. The CD8+ TEMRA repertoires yielded roughly 5 such clones. It was acknowledged in the study that its TCR sequencing and HLA analysis involved a relatively small number of individuals.

A quantity of about 0.5 to 1 ug RNA underwent reverse transcription using random hexamers. TCRdb fed the immunoSEQ multiplex PCR reads into MiXCR, producing one record per CDR3 protein. The sample includes 100,000 to 150,000 distinct CDR3 sequences, around 96% seen only once; the top ten take around 0.21%. Blood CD8+ and CD4+ T cells underwent high-throughput TCR beta sequencing. CDR1 and CDR2 (germline): LGHDT, YNNKEL (reference sequence). The CDR3 is made up of 15 amino acids. V dropped 4 bases and J dropped 4 bases, with 15 bases sitting between them. This TCR was recovered from a human donor with Susac syndrome. Source material: CD8+ T cells from PBMCs. The gene calls are TRBV3-1 and TRBJ2-3; D unclear. The DNA of the CDR3 is TGTGCCAGCAGCCCCGATGGCTTGGCCTCAGATACGCAGTATTTT. Translated: CASSPDGLASDTQYF.